The T cell receptor (beta chain) described here comes from a study of cytotoxic CD8 clonotypes in ibrutinib-treated CLL. Background on the study: After a median around 13 months on treatment (6 to 36), response samples were drawn. Samples had a mean of around 230,000 productive templates and more than 85,000 productive rearrangements. Points from the study as a whole: In sustained-remission versus progressing patients, sampling times differed.

Concerning this clone itself: Its antigen is not identified.

Deep sequencing aimed at 1 in 200,000 to 1 in 1 million T cells' resolution. This table comes from immunoSEQ multiplex PCR, and its TCRdb copy is limited to in-frame clones, with some not included. The sample records around 40,000 clones, around 70% being singletons. V lost 4 bases and J lost 0, with 22 bases in between. CDR1 is SGHDT, CDR2 YYEEEE, per germline. This CDR3 comprises 19 residues. This sequence was found in a human donor with chronic lymphocytic leukemia. The chain employs TRBV5-6 and TRBJ1-4; D is ambiguous. The input for sequencing was PBMCs, taken at disease progression, from a patient treated with ibrutinib. In DNA form, the CDR3 reads TGTGCCAGCAGCGACTGGACGGGAGCATTTACTGCAACTAATGAAAAACTGTTTTTT. It yields the protein CASSDWTGAFTATNEKLFF.